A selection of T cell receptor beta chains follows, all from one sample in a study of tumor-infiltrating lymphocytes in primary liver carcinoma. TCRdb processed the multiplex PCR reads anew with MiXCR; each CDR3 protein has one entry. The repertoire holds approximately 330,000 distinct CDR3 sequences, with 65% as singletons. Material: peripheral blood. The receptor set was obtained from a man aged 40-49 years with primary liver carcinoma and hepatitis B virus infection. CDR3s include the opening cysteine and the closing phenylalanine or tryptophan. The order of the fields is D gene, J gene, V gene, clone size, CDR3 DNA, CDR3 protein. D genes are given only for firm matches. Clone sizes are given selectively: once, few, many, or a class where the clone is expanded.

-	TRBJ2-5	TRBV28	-	TGTGCCAGCAGTTTCCTCAGAGGTATCCAAGAGACCCAGTACTTC	CASSFLRGIQETQYF
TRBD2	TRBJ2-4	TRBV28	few	TGTGCCAGCAGCGCAGCGGGATTAGCCAAAAACATTCAGTACTTC	CASSAAGLAKNIQYF
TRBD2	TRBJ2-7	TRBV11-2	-	TGTGTCAGCAGCTTAGTTTGGAGCGGGAGATTCTACGAGCACTACTTC	CVSSLVWSGRFYEHYF
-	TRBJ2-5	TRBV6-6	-	TGTGCCAGCAGTTACTTGGGGGCACGAGATACCAAGTACTTC	CASSYLGARDTKYF
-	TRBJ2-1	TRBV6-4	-	TGTGCCAGCAGTGACTGGGGGAAGAGGAGCTCCTACAATGAGCAGTTCTTC	CASSDWGKRSSYNEQFF
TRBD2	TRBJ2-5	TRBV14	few	TGTGCCAGCAGCCGACTAGCCCTAGAGACCCAGTACTTC	CASSRLALETQYF
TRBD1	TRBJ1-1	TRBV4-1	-	TGCGCCAGCACCCAAGATGAGGACAGGCCTCTTCTGAACTCTGGAGCTTTCTTT	CASTQDEDRPLLNSGAFF
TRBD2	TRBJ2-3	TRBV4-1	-	TGCGCCAGCAGCCAATTAGCGGGAGCGGACACAGATACACAGTATTTT	CASSQLAGADTDTQYF
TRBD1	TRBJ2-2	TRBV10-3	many	TGTGCCATCAGCGAGAACCGGGACAGGGACACCGGGGAGCTGTTTTTT	CAISENRDRDTGELFF
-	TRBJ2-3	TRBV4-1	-	TGCGCCAGCAGCCAAGATCAGGCCCCGGGCACAGATACGCAGTATTTT	CASSQDQAPGTDTQYF
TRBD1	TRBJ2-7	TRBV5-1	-	TGTGCCAGCAGCGACCGGGACAGGGGCGAGCAGTACTTC	CASSDRDRGEQYF
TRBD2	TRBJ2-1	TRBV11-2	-	TGTGCCGGCAGCTTAGGTGGAGCGGGAGGGGAGCAGCTCTTC	CAGSLGGAGGEQLF
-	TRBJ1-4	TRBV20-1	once	TGCAGTGCTTTACCGGGGGGAGAAAAACTGTTTTTT	CSALPGGEKLFF
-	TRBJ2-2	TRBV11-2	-	TGTGCCAGCAGCTTAGTCAGGAACACTGGGGAGCTGTTTTTT	CASSLVRNTGELFF
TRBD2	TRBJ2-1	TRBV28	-	TGTTCCAGCAAGTCGGGAGGATCAGCCAATGAGCAGTTCTTC	CSSKSGGSANEQFF
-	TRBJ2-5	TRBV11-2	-	TGTGCCAGCAGCATTGGTCTCGAAGAGACCCAGTACTTC	CASSIGLEETQYF
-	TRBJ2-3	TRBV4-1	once	TGCGCCAGCAGCCGAAGTGATACGCAGTATTTT	CASSRSDTQYF
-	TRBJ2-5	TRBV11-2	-	TGTGCCAACAGCTCGCGGACAGACCGGCAAGAGACCCAGTACTTC	CANSSRTDRQETQYF
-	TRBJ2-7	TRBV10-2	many	TGCGCCAGCAGTGATGTGTCTAGCGTATACGAGCAGTACTTC	CASSDVSSVYEQYF
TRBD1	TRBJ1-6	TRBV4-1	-	TGCACCAACAGCCACCACCTACAGGGGGCGGATTCACCCCTCCACTTT	CTNSHHLQGADSPLHF
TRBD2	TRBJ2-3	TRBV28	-	TGTGCCAGCAGTTCTGGGACTAGCGGATCGGATACGCAGTATTTT	CASSSGTSGSDTQYF
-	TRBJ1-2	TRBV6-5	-	TGTGCCAGCAGCCGACAGGAACGCGGCTACACCTTC	CASSRQERGYTF
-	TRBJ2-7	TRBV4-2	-	TGTGCCATCAGCCAAGGGACCGGGGACTACGAGCAGTACTTC	CAISQGTGDYEQYF
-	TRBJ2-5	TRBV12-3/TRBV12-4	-	TGTGCCAGCAGTACTCAACAGAGCCTGCGAGGGACCCAGTACTTC	CASSTQQSLRGTQYF
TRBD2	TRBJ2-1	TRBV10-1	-	TGCGCCAGCAGTGTACGCGGGAGAGAGACCAATGAGCAGTTCTTC	CASSVRGRETNEQFF
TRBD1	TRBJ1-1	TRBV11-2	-	TGTGCCAGTAGCTTAGGGGCAGGGGGTTCGAACACTGAAGCTTTCTTT	CASSLGAGGSNTEAFF
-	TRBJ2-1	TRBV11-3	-	TGTGCCAGCAGCCTAGATAGGAGCAAGCAGTTCTTC	CASSLDRSKQFF
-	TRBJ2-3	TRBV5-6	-	TGTGCCAGCAGCTTCTTCGGGGGATCAGGCACAGATACGCAGTATTTT	CASSFFGGSGTDTQYF
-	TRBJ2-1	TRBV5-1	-	TGCGCCAGCAGCTTGGTAGGCAGGACCAATGAGCAGTTCTTC	CASSLVGRTNEQFF
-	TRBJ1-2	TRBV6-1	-	TGTGCCAACAGCTCGACAGCCTCGGCTGGCTACACCTTC	CANSSTASAGYTF
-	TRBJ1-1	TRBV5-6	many	TGTGCCAGCAGCTTGGAGGCGAACACTGAAGCTTTCTTT	CASSLEANTEAFF
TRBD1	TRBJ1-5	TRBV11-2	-	TGTGTCAGCAGCCCTGGACAGGGGGCTCTCGGGATGAGCAATCAGCCCCAGCATTTT	CVSSPGQGALGMSNQPQHF
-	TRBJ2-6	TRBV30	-	TGTGCCTGGAGTGTCTGGGCGGTGGAAGGGGCCAACCTCCTGACTTTC	CAWSVWAVEGANLLTF
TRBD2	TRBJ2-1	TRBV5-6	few	TGTGCCAGCAGCGGGGGACTAGCGGGACGCGATGAGCAGTTCTTC	CASSGGLAGRDEQFF
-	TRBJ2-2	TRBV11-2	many	TGTGCCAGCAGCTGGGTACAGACTAACACCGGGGAGCTGTTTTTT	CASSWVQTNTGELFF
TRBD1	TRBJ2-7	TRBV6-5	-	TGTGCCACCAGTCATCCTTCCGGGACAGTCTACTACGAGCAGTACTTC	CATSHPSGTVYYEQYF
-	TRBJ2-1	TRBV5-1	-	TGCGCCAGCAGCCCAAGTAATGAGCAGTTCTTC	CASSPSNEQFF
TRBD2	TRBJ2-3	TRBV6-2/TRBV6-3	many	TGTGCCAGCAGTTACGGCGGGAGTACGTATACGCAGTATTTT	CASSYGGSTYTQYF
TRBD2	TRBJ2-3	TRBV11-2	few	TGTGCCAGCAGATTAGAGGGGGCGGGGGGGTTCCCAGATACCCAGTATTTT	CASRLEGAGGFPDTQYF
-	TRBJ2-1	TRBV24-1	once	TGTGCCACCAGTGATTCCAACAAGCCCGCCAATGAGCAGTCCTTC	CATSDSNKPANEQSF
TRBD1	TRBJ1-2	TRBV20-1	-	TGCAGTGCTAGAGCCTCATCTCGGGACAGGTCCTATGGCTACACCTTC	CSARASSRDRSYGYTF
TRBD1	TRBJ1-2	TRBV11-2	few	TGTGCCAGCAGCCCTGGACAGGGAGATTATGGCCACACTTTC	CASSPGQGDYGHTF
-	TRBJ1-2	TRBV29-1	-	TGCAGCAGATCTTGTGGGGACACCTATGGCTACACCTTC	CSRSCGDTYGYTF
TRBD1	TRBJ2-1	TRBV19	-	TGTGCCAGTCGGGGACAGGGGAGCTACAATGAGCAGTTCTTC	CASRGQGSYNEQFF
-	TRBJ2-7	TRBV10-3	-	TGTGCCATCAGAGCCCCGACAGAAAGAGGGAACGAGCAGTACTTC	CAIRAPTERGNEQYF
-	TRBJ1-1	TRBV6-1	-	TGTGACAGCAGTGAACGGGCGGAGGCTTTCTTT	CDSSERAEAFF
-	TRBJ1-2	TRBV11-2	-	TGTGCCAGCAGCTTAAAACCAACCTATTGCTACACCTTC	CASSLKPTYCYTF
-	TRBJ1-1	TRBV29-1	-	TGCAACGTTGTGCGGGACCCTACTGAAGCTTTCTTT	CNVVRDPTEAFF
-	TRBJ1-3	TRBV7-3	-	TGTACCAGTAGCTTAAGCGGTGGATTTGGAAACACCATATATTTT	CTSSLSGGFGNTIYF
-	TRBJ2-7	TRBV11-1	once	TGTGCCAGCAGTCCTAGGTCCGGTACCCTCTACGAGCAGTACTTC	CASSPRSGTLYEQYF
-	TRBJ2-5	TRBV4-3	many	TGCGCCAGCAGCCAAGGCTCGGGGCAGGGGGAGACCCAGTACTTC	CASSQGSGQGETQYF
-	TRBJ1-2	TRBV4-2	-	TGTGCCAGCAGCCAAGAAATAAGGGGTGGCCACACCTTC	CASSQEIRGGHTF
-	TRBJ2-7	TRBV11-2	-	TGTGCCACCAGCTTTCAGGGCAATTTCTACGAGCAGTACTTC	CATSFQGNFYEQYF
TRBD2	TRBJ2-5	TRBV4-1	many	TGCGCCAGCAGCCAAGTTGCACTAGCGGGAGTGGAGACCCAGTACTTC	CASSQVALAGVETQYF
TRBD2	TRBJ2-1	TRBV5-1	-	TGCGCCAGCAGCTCCCTAGCGGGAAATGAGCAGTTCTTC	CASSSLAGNEQFF
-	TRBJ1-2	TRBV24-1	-	TGTGCCACCAGTGATATCAGGAAGAACTATGGCTACACCTTC	CATSDIRKNYGYTF
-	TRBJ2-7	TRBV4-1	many	TGCGCCAGCAGGCACGTTGGGGTGGGCGAGCAGTACTTC	CASRHVGVGEQYF